The T cell receptor beta chain under discussion was sequenced for a study of molecular identifiers for immune sequencing clone quantification. It was from around 20,000 to 990,000 sorted cells, with 10%, 30% or 50% RNA, that naive CD8 libraries came. A note on this clonotype: Its antigen is still unknown.

Per germline, CDR1 MGHRA and CDR2 YSYEKL. This CDR3 comprises 17 residues. V lost 0 bases, J lost 0 bases, and 13 bases lay in between. General study findings and limits: Because of identical TCR molecules sharing a barcode, sizes of highly expanded clones could be underestimated. Reports indicate spiked Jurkat TCR RNA from one cell could be found among around 1 million naive cells.

Methods described previously, with TCR primers listed, were used for bulk TCR libraries. TCRdb re-analysed the PCR reads in MiXCR, keeping a single row per CDR3 protein. This sample carries 460,000 or so distinct CDR3 sequences, approximately 25% of them seen once, and the ten largest clones take 0.7% to 0.9%. Sequencing was carried out using naive CD8+ T cells from blood, with Jurkat cell RNA spiked in. Sample subset: FACS-sorted CD8+CD4-CCR7+CD45RA+ naive T cells. The chain couples TRBV4-1 to TRBJ2-3; D remains unclear. This sequence originates from a human donor in good health. Some libraries in this study had Jurkat cell RNA spiked in. CDR3 region: CASSQERLLMSTDTQYF. As DNA, the CDR3 is TGCGCCAGCAGCCAAGAACGCCTTCTGATGAGCACAGATACGCAGTATTTT.